This TCR beta chain was recorded in a study of control samples from healthy donors and cancer patients. Deletions cut 3 bases from V and 2 bases from J, with 1 base between. The CDR3 covers 11 residues. Only in-frame clones appear in the TCRdb table, and some are missing; sequencing was by immunoSEQ multiplex PCR. The sample includes about 84,000 clones, 84% of them seen just once. This TCR was sampled from a man aged 55-75 years with head and neck cancer. Sequenced sample: PBMCs. This chain uses TRBV12-3 or TRBV12-4 with TRBJ2-5, with D hard to call. In DNA form, the CDR3 reads TGTGCCAGCAGTTTGCAAGAGACCCAGTACTTC. Translating gives CASSLQETQYF.